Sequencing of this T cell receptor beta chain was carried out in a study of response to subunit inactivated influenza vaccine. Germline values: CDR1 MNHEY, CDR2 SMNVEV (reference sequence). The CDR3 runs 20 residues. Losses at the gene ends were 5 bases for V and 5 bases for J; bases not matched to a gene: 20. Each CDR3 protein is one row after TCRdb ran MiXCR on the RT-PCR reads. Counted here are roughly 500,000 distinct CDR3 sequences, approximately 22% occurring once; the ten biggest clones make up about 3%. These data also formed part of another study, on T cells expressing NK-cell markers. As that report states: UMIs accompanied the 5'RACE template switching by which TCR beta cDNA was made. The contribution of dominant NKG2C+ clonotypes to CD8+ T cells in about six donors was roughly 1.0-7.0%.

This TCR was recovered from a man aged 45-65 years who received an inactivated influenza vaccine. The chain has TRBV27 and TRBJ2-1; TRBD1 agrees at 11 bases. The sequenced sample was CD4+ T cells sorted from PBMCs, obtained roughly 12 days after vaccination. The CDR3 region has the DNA TGTGCCAGCAGTACCCGGACAGGGGGCATAGGGACCCCGCGCCACAATGAGCAGTTCTTC. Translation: CASSTRTGGIGTPRHNEQFF.